The text below deals with one T cell receptor (beta chain). Antigen specificity is unknown. This CDR3 is built from 15 residues. This record comes from a study of radiotherapy plus CTLA-4 blockade in lung cancer. The overall study: Disease control was achieved by less than 40% of patients, and objective responses by 18%. Study-wide results and limits: Researchers report tumor-derived TCR clones expanding in blood after radiotherapy plus ipilimumab. Per reports, early blood T cell clone dynamics, plus interferon-beta, forecast response most strongly.

This table comes from immunoSEQ multiplex PCR, and its TCRdb copy is limited to in-frame clones, with some not included. The repertoire holds 81,000 or so clones, with 85% to 90% as singletons. Focal radiation was given together with CTLA-4 blockade (ipilimumab) to patients with chemo-refractory metastatic non-small-cell lung cancer. The sequence was obtained from a human donor with non-small cell lung cancer who had stable disease on radiotherapy plus ipilimumab. The chain carries TRBV1 and TRBJ1-6; the table's D gene call, TRBD1, was not cross checked with the DNA. TRBV1 has pseudogene status. Specimen: peripheral blood, collected from a patient treated with radiotherapy plus ipilimumab. The CDR3 DNA sequence: TGCACCAGCAGCCCCGGGACATCGGCGAATTCACCCCTCCACTTT. Translated: CTSSPGTSANSPLHF.